This T cell receptor beta chain emerged from a study of T cell changes during pregnancy in multiple sclerosis. The CDR3 is 17 amino acids. Germline V gives CDR1 LNHDA, CDR2 SQIVND (reference sequence). J lost 1 base, V lost 1 base, and 10 bases had no gene match. Data came from immunoSEQ multiplex PCR; TCRdb stores just in-frame clones and leaves some out. The data show roughly 20,000 clones, 70% to 90% seen once. This TCR was recovered from a female donor in good health, enrolled as a control in a pregnancy study. The chain is built from TRBV19 and TRBJ2-7, with TRBD2 matching 7 bases. The sequenced sample was CD4+ T cells from peripheral blood mononuclear cells, obtained in the first trimester of pregnancy. The CDR3 region is CASSIGGRGRISYEQYF. Here the CDR3 DNA reads TGTGCCAGTAGTATAGGGGGGAGGGGCAGGATATCCTACGAGCAGTACTTC.